This T cell receptor (beta chain) was observed in a study of T cell repertoires in cytomegalovirus infection. Study as a whole: From public TCR beta signatures came an indication of both CMV infection and matching HLA type. Regarding the study as a whole: The cumulative frequency of public TCR beta families identified carriers of CMV plus the relevant HLA. Within the response measured ex vivo, HLA-C-restricted CMV-specific TCR beta clonotypes were dominant.

MiXCR, run by TCRdb on the reads, gives a single entry per CDR3 protein. The table shows under 850,000 distinct CDR3 sequences, with 35% to 45% occurring only once. Germline V lookup: CDR1 DFQATT, CDR2 SNEGSKA (reference sequence). The CDR3 is 14 amino acids. Unmatched junction bases numbered 6, after V lost 5 bases and J lost 0 bases. This clonotype came up a few times. Its matching antigen is unknown. Sequencing was performed on PBMCs. The chain carries TRBV20-1 and TRBJ1-2; TRBD1 aligns across 7 bases. This TCR came from a human donor in good health (CMV status not recorded). Some clones in this sample may be carry-over from other donors' samples. CDR3 in amino acids: CSAWDSKTNYGYTF. The CDR3 DNA reads TGCAGTGCTTGGGACAGTAAGACTAACTATGGCTACACCTTC.